This section outlines one T cell receptor beta chain sequence together with its context. Its antigen remains unidentified. This PCR relied on a set of 60 Vbeta primers and 13 Jbeta primers. Measured with immunoSEQ multiplex PCR; TCRdb has only the in-frame clones, and not every one. In the table there are about 130,000 clones, 77% of which are singletons. These data belong to a study of cytomegalovirus exposure and HLA in healthy donors. Looking at the study overall: Roughly 92 million unique TCRs, all from HLA-typed donors, were included in an early release of the data.

The study's findings and limits: Earlier results showed most TCR beta V segments being productive about 87% or about 30% of the time. The later analysis indicated that the majority of CMV-associated TCR beta chains appeared HLA-restricted. TCR beta V- and J-gene trimming was later associated with a missense DCLRE1C variant.

V dropped 6 bases and J dropped 4; count of bases not matched to a gene: 6. This CDR3 contains 14 residues. CDR1 and CDR2 (germline): KGHSH, LQKENI. The chain couples TRBV18 to TRBJ1-2; 9 bases are shared with TRBD1. Sequencing was done on a sample of PBMCs. The receptor's source is a middle-aged woman in good health and CMV-seropositive. CDR3: CASSIQGASYGYTF. For the CDR3, the DNA is TGTGCCAGCTCGATACAGGGGGCAAGCTATGGCTACACCTTC. Supplemented by reference TRBV18 and TRBJ1-2, the full variable domain reads NAGVMQNPRHLVRRRGQEARLRCSPMKGHSHVYWYRQLPEEGLKFMVYLQKENIIDESGMPKERFSAEFPKEGPSILRIQQVVRGDSAAYFCASSIQGASYGYTFGSGTRLTVV.